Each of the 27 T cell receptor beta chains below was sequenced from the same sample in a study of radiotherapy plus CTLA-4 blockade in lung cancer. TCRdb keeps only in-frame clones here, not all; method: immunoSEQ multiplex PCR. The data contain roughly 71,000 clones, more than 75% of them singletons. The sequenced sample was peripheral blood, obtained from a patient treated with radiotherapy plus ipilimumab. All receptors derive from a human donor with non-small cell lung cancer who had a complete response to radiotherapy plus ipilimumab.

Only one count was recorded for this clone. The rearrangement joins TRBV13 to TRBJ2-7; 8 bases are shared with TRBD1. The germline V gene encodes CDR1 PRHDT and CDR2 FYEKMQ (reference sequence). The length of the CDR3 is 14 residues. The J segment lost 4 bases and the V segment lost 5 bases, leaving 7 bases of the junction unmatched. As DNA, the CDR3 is TGTGCCAGCAGCCCCAGGGACAGGATATACGAGCAGTACGTC. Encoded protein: CASSPRDRIYEQYV.

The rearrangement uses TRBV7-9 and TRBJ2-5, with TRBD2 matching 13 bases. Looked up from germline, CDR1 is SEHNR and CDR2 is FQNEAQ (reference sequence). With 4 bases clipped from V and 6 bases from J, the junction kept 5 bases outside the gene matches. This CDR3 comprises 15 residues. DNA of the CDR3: TGTGCCAGCAGCTACGGACTAGCGGGAGTTCAGACCCAGTACTTC. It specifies CASSYGLAGVQTQYF.

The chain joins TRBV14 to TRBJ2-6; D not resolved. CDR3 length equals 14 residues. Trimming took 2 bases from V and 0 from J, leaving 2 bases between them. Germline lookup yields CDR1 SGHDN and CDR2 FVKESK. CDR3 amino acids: CASSQNSGANVLTF. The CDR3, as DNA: TGTGCCAGCAGCCAAAACTCTGGGGCCAACGTCCTGACTTTC.

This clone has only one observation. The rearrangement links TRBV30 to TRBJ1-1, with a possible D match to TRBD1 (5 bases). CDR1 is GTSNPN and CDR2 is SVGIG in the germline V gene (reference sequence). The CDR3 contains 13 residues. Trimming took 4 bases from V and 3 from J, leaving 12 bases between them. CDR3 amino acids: CAWTRVLDTEAFF. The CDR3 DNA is TGTGCCTGGACCAGGGTATTAGACACTGAAGCTTTCTTT.

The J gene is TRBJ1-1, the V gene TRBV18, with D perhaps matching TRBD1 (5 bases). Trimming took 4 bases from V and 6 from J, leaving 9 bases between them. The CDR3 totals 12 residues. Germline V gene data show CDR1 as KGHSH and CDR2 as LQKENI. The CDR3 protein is CASSLGQPEAFF. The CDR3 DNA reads TGTGCCAGCTCACTCGGACAACCTGAAGCTTTCTTT.

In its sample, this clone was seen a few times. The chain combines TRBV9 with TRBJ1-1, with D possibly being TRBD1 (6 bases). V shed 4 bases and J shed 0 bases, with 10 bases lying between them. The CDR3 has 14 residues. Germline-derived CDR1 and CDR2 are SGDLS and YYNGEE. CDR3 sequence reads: CASSSRGLNTEAFF. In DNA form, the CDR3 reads TGTGCCAGCAGCAGCAGGGGATTGAACACTGAAGCTTTCTTT.

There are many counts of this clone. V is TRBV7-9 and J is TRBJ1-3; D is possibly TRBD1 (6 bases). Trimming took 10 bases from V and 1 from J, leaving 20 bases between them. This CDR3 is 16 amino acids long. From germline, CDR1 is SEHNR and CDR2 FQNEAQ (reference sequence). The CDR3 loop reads CATSRAGEYSGNTIYF. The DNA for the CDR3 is TGTGCCACTAGTCGGGCAGGGGAATATTCTGGAAACACCATATATTTT.

The CDR3, as DNA: TGTGCCAGCAGTTTCTCCCCGGGAGGGATCACAGATACGCAGTATTTT. Residues: CASSFSPGGITDTQYF. This sequence joins TRBV6-6 and TRBJ2-3; the match to TRBD2 covers 8 bases. V shed 4 bases, J shed 2 bases, and the junction held 8 bases outside the gene matches. Looked up from germline, CDR1 is MNHNY and CDR2 is SVGAGI (reference sequence). The CDR3 loop spans 16 amino acids.

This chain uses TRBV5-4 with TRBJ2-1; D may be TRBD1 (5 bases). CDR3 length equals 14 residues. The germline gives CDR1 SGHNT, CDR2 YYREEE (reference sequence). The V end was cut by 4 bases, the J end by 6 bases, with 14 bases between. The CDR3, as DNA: TGTGCCAGCAGCGCCGACCAGGGTTCCAATGAGCAGTTCTTC. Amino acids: CASSADQGSNEQFF.

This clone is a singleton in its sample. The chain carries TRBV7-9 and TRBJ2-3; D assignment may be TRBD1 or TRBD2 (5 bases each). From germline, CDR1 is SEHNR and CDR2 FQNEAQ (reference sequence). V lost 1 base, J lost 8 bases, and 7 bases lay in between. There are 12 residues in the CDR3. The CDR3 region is CASSLEGSTQYF. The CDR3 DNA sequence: TGTGCCAGCAGCTTAGAGGGGAGTACGCAGTATTTT. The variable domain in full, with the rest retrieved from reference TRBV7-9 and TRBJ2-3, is DTGVSQNPRHKITKRGQNVTFRCDPISEHNRLYWYRQTLGQGPEFLTYFQNEAQLEKSRLLSDRFSAERPKGSFSTLEIQRTEQGDSAMYLCASSLEGSTQYFGPGTRLTVL.

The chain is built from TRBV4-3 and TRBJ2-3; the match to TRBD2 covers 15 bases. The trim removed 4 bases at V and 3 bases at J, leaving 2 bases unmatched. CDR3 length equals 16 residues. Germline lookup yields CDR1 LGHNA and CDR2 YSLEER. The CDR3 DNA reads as TGCGCCAGCAGCCCCGGGACTAGCGGGAGGACAGATACGCAGTATTTT. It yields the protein CASSPGTSGRTDTQYF.

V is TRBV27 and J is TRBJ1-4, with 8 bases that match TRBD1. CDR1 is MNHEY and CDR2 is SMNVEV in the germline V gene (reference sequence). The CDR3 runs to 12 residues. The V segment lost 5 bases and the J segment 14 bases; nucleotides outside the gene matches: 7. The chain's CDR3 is CASSVTGGELFF. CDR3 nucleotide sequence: TGTGCCAGCAGTGTCACAGGGGGAGAGCTGTTTTTT.

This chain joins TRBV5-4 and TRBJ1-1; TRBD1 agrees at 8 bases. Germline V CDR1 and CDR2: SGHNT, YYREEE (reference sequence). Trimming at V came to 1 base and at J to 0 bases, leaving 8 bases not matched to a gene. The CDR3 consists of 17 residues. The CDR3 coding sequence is TGTGCCAGCAGCTTGAGACAGGGGAGCCTCATGAACACTGAAGCTTTCTTT. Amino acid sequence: CASSLRQGSLMNTEAFF.

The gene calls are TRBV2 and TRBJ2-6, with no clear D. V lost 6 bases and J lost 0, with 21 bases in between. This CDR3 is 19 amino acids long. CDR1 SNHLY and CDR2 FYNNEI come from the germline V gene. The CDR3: CASRRLTLPTLSGANVLTF. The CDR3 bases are TGTGCCAGCAGAAGGCTAACATTACCAACCCTCTCTGGGGCCAACGTCCTGACTTTC.

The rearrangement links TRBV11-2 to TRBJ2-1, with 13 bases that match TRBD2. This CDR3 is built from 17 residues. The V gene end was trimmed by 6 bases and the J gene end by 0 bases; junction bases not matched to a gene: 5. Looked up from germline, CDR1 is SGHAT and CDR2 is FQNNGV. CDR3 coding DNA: TGTGCCAGCAGATTTACTAGCGGGGGGGGCTCCTACAATGAGCAGTTCTTC. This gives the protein CASRFTSGGGSYNEQFF. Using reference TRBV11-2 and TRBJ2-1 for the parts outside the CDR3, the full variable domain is EAGVAQSPRYKIIEKRQSVAFWCNPISGHATLYWYQQILGQGPKLLIQFQNNGVVDDSQLPKDRFSAERLKGVDSTLKIQPAKLEDSAVYLCASRFTSGGGSYNEQFFGPGTRLTVL.

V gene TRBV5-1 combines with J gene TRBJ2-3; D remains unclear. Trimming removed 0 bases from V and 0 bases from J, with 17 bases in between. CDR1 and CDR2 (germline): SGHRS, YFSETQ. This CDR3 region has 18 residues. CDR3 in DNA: TGCGCCAGCAGCTTGGCGGGCAGGACCTCAACTAGCACAGATACGCAGTATTTT. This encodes CASSLAGRTSTSTDTQYF.

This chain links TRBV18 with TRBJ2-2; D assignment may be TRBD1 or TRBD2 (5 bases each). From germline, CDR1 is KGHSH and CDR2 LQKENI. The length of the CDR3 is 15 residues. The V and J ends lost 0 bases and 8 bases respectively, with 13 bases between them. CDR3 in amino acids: CASSPPSRDHGELFF. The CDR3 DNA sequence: TGTGCCAGCTCACCACCCAGCAGGGACCATGGGGAGCTGTTTTTT.

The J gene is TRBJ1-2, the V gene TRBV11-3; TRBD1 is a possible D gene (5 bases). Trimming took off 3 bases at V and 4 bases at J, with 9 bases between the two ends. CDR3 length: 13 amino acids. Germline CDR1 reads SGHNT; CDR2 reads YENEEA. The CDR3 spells CASSLDNRYGYTF. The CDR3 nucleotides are TGTGCCAGCAGCTTGGACAATCGCTATGGCTACACCTTC.

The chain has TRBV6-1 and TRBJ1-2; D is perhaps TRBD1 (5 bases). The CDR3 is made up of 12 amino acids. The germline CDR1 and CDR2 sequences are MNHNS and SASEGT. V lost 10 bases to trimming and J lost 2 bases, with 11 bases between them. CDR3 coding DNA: TGTGCCAATGGGGGGATGAACTATGGCTACACCTTC. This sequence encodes CANGGMNYGYTF.

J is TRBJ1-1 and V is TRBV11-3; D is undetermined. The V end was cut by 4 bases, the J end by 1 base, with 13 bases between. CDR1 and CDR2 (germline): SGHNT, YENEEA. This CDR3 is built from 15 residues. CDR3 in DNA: TGTGCCAGCAGCTCGCGCAAACAGAGGAACACTGAAGCTTTCTTT. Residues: CASSSRKQRNTEAFF.

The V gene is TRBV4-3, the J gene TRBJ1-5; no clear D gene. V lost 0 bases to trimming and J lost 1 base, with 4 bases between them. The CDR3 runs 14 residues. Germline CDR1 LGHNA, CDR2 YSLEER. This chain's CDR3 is CASSQESSNQPQHF. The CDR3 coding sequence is TGCGCCAGCAGCCAAGAGTCCAGCAATCAGCCCCAGCATTTT.

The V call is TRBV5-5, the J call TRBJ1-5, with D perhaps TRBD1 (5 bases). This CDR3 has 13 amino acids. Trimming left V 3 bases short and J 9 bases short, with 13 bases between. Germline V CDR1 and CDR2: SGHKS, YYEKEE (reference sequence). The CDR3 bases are TGTGCCAGCAGCTGGGGGGACCTTCGGCCCCAGCATTTT. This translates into CASSWGDLRPQHF.

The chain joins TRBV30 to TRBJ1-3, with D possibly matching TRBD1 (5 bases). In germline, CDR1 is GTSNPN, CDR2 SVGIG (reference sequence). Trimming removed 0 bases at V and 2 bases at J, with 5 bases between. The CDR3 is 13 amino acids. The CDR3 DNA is TGTGCCTGGAGTGTGGGGGCTGGAAACACCATATATTTT. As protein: CAWSVGAGNTIYF.

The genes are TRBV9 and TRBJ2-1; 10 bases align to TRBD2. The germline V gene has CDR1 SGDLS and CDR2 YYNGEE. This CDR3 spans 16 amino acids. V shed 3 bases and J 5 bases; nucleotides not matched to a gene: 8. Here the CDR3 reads CASSDPSGSLDNEQFF. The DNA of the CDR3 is TGTGCCAGCAGCGACCCTAGCGGGAGTTTAGACAATGAGCAGTTCTTC. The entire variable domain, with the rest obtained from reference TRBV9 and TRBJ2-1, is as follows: DSGVTQTPKHLITATGQRVTLRCSPRSGDLSVYWYQQSLDQGLQFLIQYYNGEERAKGNILERFSAQQFPDLHSELNLSSLELGDSALYFCASSDPSGSLDNEQFFGPGTRLTVL.

The CDR3 DNA is TGTGCCAGCAGTGGGACAGCCAATAGCAATCAGCCCCAGCATTTT. Protein sequence: CASSGTANSNQPQHF. The chain links TRBV2 to TRBJ1-5, with a weak D call TRBD1 (6 bases). Deletions cut 4 bases from V and 0 bases from J, with 10 bases between. The germline V gene encodes CDR1 SNHLY and CDR2 FYNNEI. This CDR3 has 15 residues.

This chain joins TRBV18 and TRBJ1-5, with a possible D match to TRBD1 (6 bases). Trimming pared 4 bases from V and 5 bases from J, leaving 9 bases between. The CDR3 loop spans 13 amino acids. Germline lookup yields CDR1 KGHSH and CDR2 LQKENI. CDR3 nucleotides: TGTGCCAGCTCACAGGGGGAGGATCAGCCCCAGCATTTT. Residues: CASSQGEDQPQHF.

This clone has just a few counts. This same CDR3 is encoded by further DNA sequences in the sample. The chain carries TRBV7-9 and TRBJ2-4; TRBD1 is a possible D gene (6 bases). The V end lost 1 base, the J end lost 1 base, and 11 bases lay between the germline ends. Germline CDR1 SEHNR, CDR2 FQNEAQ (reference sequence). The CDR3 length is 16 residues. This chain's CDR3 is CASSLGQGWAKNIQYF. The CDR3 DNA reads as TGTGCCAGCAGCTTAGGGCAGGGGTGGGCCAAAAACATTCAGTACTTC.